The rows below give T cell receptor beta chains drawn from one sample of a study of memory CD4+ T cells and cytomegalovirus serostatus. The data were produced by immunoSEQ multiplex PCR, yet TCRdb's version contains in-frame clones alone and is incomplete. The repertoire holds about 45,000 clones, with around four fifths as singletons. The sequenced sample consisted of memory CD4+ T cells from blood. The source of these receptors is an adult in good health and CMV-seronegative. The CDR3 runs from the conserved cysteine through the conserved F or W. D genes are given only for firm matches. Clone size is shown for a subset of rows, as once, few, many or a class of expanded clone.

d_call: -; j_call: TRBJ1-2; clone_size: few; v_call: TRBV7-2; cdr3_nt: TGTGCCAGCAGCTTAGCCCGGGGGCCTCTTCGTTATGGCTACACCTTC; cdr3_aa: CASSLARGPLRYGYTF
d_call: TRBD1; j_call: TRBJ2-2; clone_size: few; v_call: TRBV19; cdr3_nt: TGTGCCAGTAAAGGGGACGGGACAGTCTTTTTGGACGGGGAGCTGTTTTTT; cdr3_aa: CASKGDGTVFLDGELFF
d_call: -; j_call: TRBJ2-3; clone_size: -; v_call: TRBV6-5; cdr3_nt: TGTGCCAGCAGGTTCACAGATACGCAGTATTTT; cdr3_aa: CASRFTDTQYF
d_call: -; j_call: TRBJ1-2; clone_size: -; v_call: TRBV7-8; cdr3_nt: TGTGCCAGCAGCCTCCTCCCTGAGGGGCGCTACACCTTC; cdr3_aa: CASSLLPEGRYTF
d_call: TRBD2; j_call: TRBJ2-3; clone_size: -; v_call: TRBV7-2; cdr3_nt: TGTGCCAGCGGGCCGGGGGGGCCTCGCACAGATACGCAGTATTTT; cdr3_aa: CASGPGGPRTDTQYF
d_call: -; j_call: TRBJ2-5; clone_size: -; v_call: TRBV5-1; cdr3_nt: TGCGCCAGCAGCTCCGGTCAGGGGGAGACCCAGTACTTC; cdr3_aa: CASSSGQGETQYF
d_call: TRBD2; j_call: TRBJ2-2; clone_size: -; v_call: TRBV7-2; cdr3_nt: TGTGCCAGCAGCTTATACGGGGGGACCAACACCGGGGAGCTGTTTTTT; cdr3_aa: CASSLYGGTNTGELFF
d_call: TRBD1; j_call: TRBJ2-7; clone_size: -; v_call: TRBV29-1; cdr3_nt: TGCAGCGTTGAAGGGACGACAGGGATCCACGAGCAGTACTTC; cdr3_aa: CSVEGTTGIHEQYF
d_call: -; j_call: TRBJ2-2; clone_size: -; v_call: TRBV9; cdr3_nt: TGTGCCAGCAGCGTAAGGGCGGAATACACCGGGGAGCTGTTTTTT; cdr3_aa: CASSVRAEYTGELFF
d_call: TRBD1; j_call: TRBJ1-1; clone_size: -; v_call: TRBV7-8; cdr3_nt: TGTGCCAGCAGCGGAAGGACAGGAATATCTGAAGCTTTCTTT; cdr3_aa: CASSGRTGISEAFF